One and the same sample provided the 25 T cell receptor beta chains below, sequenced in a study of blood T cell repertoires in COVID-19. Assay used: immunoSEQ multiplex PCR; TCRdb lists only in-frame clones, some missing. The table lists about 40,000 clones, roughly nine tenths of them singletons. Material: peripheral blood. The receptors were gathered from a man aged 50 to 59 with active COVID-19.

The rearrangement links TRBV27 to TRBJ2-7, with D possibly TRBD1 on 6 matching bases. Germline-derived CDR1 and CDR2 are MNHEY and SMNVEV (reference sequence). Trimming stripped 2 bases from V and 2 bases from J, with 7 bases between. CDR3 length equals 13 residues. In DNA, the CDR3 is TGTGCCAGCAGTTTAGGACAGACCTACGAGCAGTACTTC. Its protein is CASSLGQTYEQYF.

The rearrangement uses TRBV12-5 and TRBJ2-7; TRBD1 matches at 12 bases. This CDR3 is 14 amino acids long. V was clipped by 7 bases and J by 7 bases; unmatched bases: 8. Looked up from germline, CDR1 is LGHNT and CDR2 is FRNRAP. CDR3: CASARGQGAREQYF. CDR3 coding DNA: TGTGCTAGTGCCCGGGGACAGGGGGCTAGAGAGCAGTACTTC.

V is TRBV3-1 (or the pseudogene TRBV3-2) and J is TRBJ2-1; D remains ambiguous. Trimming cost V 1 base and J 9 bases, with 7 bases left between them. Germline V gene data show CDR1 as LGHDT and CDR2 as YNNKEL (reference sequence). The CDR3 runs to 12 residues. CDR3 loop: CASSQGSSEQFF. The CDR3 DNA follows: TGTGCCAGCAGCCAAGGTAGTAGTGAGCAGTTCTTC.

This chain uses TRBV19 with TRBJ1-1, with 8 nucleotides matching TRBD1. This CDR3 spans 14 amino acids. V lost 7 bases to trimming and J lost 5 bases; unmatched junction nucleotides: 9. CDR1 and CDR2 from the germline V gene are LNHDA and SQIVND (reference sequence). CDR3 nucleotides: TGTGCCAGTAAAAAAGGACAGGGAGGTACTGAAGCTTTCTTT. Its translation is CASKKGQGGTEAFF. Supplemented by reference TRBV19 and TRBJ1-1, the full variable domain reads DGGITQSPKYLFRKEGQNVTLSCEQNLNHDAMYWYRQDPGQGLRLIYYSQIVNDFQKGDIAEGYSVSREKKESFPLTVTSAQKNPTAFYLCASKKGQGGTEAFFGQGTRLTVV.

The rearrangement joins TRBV28 to TRBJ1-5; D gene unclear. Germline V gene data show CDR1 as MDHEN and CDR2 as SYDVKM. CDR3 length: 13 residues. V lost 5 bases and J lost 6, with 11 bases in between. This chain's CDR3 is CASSPPPSQPQHF. The CDR3 DNA sequence: TGTGCCAGCAGTCCACCGCCCAGTCAGCCCCAGCATTTT. The whole variable domain, remainder taken from reference TRBV28 and TRBJ1-5, is DVKVTQSSRYLVKRTGEKVFLECVQDMDHENMFWYRQDPGLGLRLIYFSYDVKMKEKGDIPEGYSVSREKKERFSLILESASTNQTSMYLCASSPPPSQPQHFGDGTRLSIL.

This clone was counted only a few times. J is TRBJ1-1 and V is TRBV12-3 or TRBV12-4, with D hard to call. The CDR3 covers 11 residues. V was pared by 8 bases and J by 3 bases, with 7 bases between. This CDR3 is CASADYTEAFF. CDR3 DNA: TGTGCCAGCGCTGACTACACTGAAGCTTTCTTT.

CDR3 in DNA: TGTGCCAGCAGCAAAGGCGGGACTAGCTTAAATGAGCAGTTCTTC. As protein: CASSKGGTSLNEQFF. This chain joins TRBV21-1 and TRBJ2-1; TRBD2 is the table's D call and was not checked against the DNA. TRBV21-1 is assigned pseudogene status. The CDR3 has 15 amino acids.

V and J are TRBV2 and TRBJ2-7; 11 nucleotides line up with TRBD2. V shed 8 bases and J 2 bases; nucleotides not matched to a gene: 2. Per germline, CDR1 SNHLY and CDR2 FYNNEI. The CDR3 has 13 residues. The CDR3 DNA reads as TGTGCCAGCGGTAGCGGGAGGGCCTACGAGCAGTACTTC. As protein: CASGSGRAYEQYF. Based on the CDR3 plus reference TRBV2 and TRBJ2-7, the full variable domain is EPEVTQTPSHQVTQMGQEVILRCVPISNHLYFYWYRQILGQKVEFLVSFYNNEISEKSEIFDDQFSVERPDGSNFTLKIRSTKLEDSAMYFCASGSGRAYEQYFGPGTRLTVT.

The chain links TRBV5-6 to TRBJ2-5; 11 positions agree with TRBD2. This CDR3 is built from 16 residues. J gave up 7 bases and V 4 bases, and 12 bases lay outside the gene matches. CDR1 and CDR2 from the germline V gene are SGHDT and YYEEEE. CDR3 sequence (DNA): TGTGCCAGCAGCCCGGGACTAGCGGCCCTTGGAGGGACCCAGTACTTC. This encodes CASSPGLAALGGTQYF.

The rearrangement joins TRBV7-9 to TRBJ2-3; 16 nucleotides agree with TRBD2. With 5 bases clipped from V and 5 bases from J, the junction kept 10 bases outside the gene matches. This CDR3 region has 18 residues. Germline V CDR1 and CDR2: SEHNR, FQNEAQ (reference sequence). The CDR3 nucleotides read TGTGCCAGCAGCAGAACCGGGACTAGCGGGAGGGCGAGAGATACGCAGTATTTT. It encodes CASSRTGTSGRARDTQYF. The variable domain in full, completed from reference TRBV7-9 and TRBJ2-3, reads DTGVSQNPRHKITKRGQNVTFRCDPISEHNRLYWYRQTLGQGPEFLTYFQNEAQLEKSRLLSDRFSAERPKGSFSTLEIQRTEQGDSAMYLCASSRTGTSGRARDTQYFGPGTRLTVL.

CDR3: CASSIAGQGWEQYF. CDR3 coding DNA: TGTGCCAGTAGTATTGCGGGACAGGGTTGGGAGCAGTACTTC. The chain combines TRBV19 with TRBJ2-7; 9 bases agree with TRBD1. Germline lookup yields CDR1 LNHDA and CDR2 SQIVND (reference sequence). The V and J ends lost 3 bases and 7 bases, in that order; junction bases with no gene match: 7. The CDR3 covers 14 residues. Drawing the rest from reference TRBV19 and TRBJ2-7, the complete variable domain is DGGITQSPKYLFRKEGQNVTLSCEQNLNHDAMYWYRQDPGQGLRLIYYSQIVNDFQKGDIAEGYSVSREKKESFPLTVTSAQKNPTAFYLCASSIAGQGWEQYFGPGTRLTVT.

The chain joins TRBV11-2 to TRBJ2-5; D remains ambiguous. V lost 0 bases to trimming and J lost 4 bases, with 6 bases between them. Germline-derived CDR1 and CDR2 are SGHAT and FQNNGV. The CDR3 has 13 amino acids. The CDR3 DNA sequence: TGTGCCAGCAGCTTAGATTACAGAGAGACCCAGTACTTC. It yields the protein CASSLDYRETQYF.

This clone was seen a single time. V and J are TRBV6-6 and TRBJ2-7; 9 nucleotides match TRBD2. The trim removed 7 bases at V and 5 bases at J, leaving 9 bases unmatched. The germline CDR1 and CDR2 sequences are MNHNY and SVGAGI (reference sequence). This CDR3 has 14 amino acids. The CDR3 nucleotides read TGTGCCAGCATAAGGGCTAGCGGGAACAACGAGCAGTACTTC. The encoded protein is CASIRASGNNEQYF.

This chain joins TRBV12-5 and TRBJ2-2; a weak D match, TRBD1 (6 bases). The germline V gene has CDR1 LGHNT and CDR2 FRNRAP. The length of the CDR3 is 13 residues. The CDR3 DNA sequence: TGTGCGACCACCCGGGACACTGGCGGGGAGCTGTTTTTT. As protein: CATTRDTGGELFF.

J is TRBJ1-4 and V is TRBV5-1, with 7 nucleotides matching TRBD1. This CDR3 spans 15 amino acids. Germline V CDR1 and CDR2: SGHRS, YFSETQ. V shed 0 bases, J shed 6 bases, and the junction held 5 bases outside the gene matches. CDR3 sequence (DNA): TGCGCCAGCAGCTTGGCCGGGACAGACTATGAAAAACTGTTTTTT. Protein sequence: CASSLAGTDYEKLFF.

V and J are TRBV2 and TRBJ1-3; D not certain. Germline V gives CDR1 SNHLY, CDR2 FYNNEI. The CDR3 is 13 residues long. V was clipped by 8 bases and J by 0 bases, with 8 bases between them. The CDR3 protein is CASEVSSGNTIYF. The DNA of the CDR3 is TGTGCCAGCGAGGTGAGCTCTGGAAACACCATATATTTT.

This chain links TRBV4-1 with TRBJ1-1, with a weak D call TRBD1 (6 bases). Trimming shortened V by 5 bases and J by 0 bases, and 10 bases separated the two germline ends. Germline lookup yields CDR1 MGHRA and CDR2 YSYEKL. CDR3 length: 14 amino acids. CDR3 amino acids: CASSSDSMNTEAFF. Here the CDR3 DNA reads TGCGCCAGCAGCTCGGACAGCATGAACACTGAAGCTTTCTTT.

The chain links TRBV7-9 to TRBJ1-1; TRBD1 agrees at 9 bases. Germline assignment: CDR1 SEHNR and CDR2 FQNEAQ (reference sequence). Trimming at V came to 5 bases and at J to 3 bases, leaving 4 bases not matched to a gene. CDR3 length: 14 amino acids. CDR3 protein: CASSPDRGDTEAFF. In nucleotides, the CDR3 is TGTGCCAGCAGCCCCGACAGGGGGGACACTGAAGCTTTCTTT.

The rearrangement uses TRBV29-1 and TRBJ2-5; TRBD1 aligns across 7 bases. The CDR3 has 16 amino acids. CDR1 is SQVTM, CDR2 ANQGSEA, per germline. With V trimmed by 4 bases and J by 4 bases, 15 bases remained unmatched. The CDR3 coding sequence is TGCAGCGTTGGGAACCCCGGGACAGCAGGGGGAGAGACCCAGTACTTC. Translated: CSVGNPGTAGGETQYF.

The V and J genes are TRBV18 and TRBJ2-3, with 14 bases lining up with TRBD2. The J segment lost 4 bases and the V segment lost 3 bases, leaving 3 bases of the junction unmatched. Germline V gives CDR1 KGHSH, CDR2 LQKENI. The CDR3 consists of 16 residues. The DNA for the CDR3 is TGTGCCAGCTCACCGGGACTAGCGGGAGTGGCAGATACGCAGTATTTT. It translates to CASSPGLAGVADTQYF.

The gene calls are TRBV7-9 and TRBJ2-1; D perhaps matches TRBD1 (5 bases). Germline V gene sequence: CDR1 SEHNR, CDR2 FQNEAQ (reference sequence). The CDR3 is made up of 13 amino acids. V was trimmed by 6 bases and J by 5 bases, leaving 11 bases between them. CDR3 nucleotides: TGTGCCAGCAGGTGGGGCCCAAACAATGAGCAGTTCTTC. This translates into CASRWGPNNEQFF.

This clone appeared once. The chain joins TRBV19 to TRBJ2-4; the D gene is possibly TRBD2 (5 bases). The CDR3 contains 13 residues. Germline CDR1 LNHDA, CDR2 SQIVND (reference sequence). Trimming took off 1 base at V and 8 bases at J, with 9 bases between the two ends. CDR3 nucleotide sequence: TGTGCCAGTAGTATAGCTGCGAGGGACATTCAGTACTTC. Translating gives CASSIAARDIQYF.

This chain uses TRBV4-2 with TRBJ1-2, with D possibly being TRBD1 (5 bases). V lost 6 bases and J lost 7, with 15 bases in between. CDR1 is LGHNA and CDR2 is YNFKEQ in the germline V gene. This CDR3 comprises 13 residues. The CDR3 sequence: CASSLPSQGGYTF. CDR3 in DNA: TGTGCCAGCAGTCTCCCATCTCAGGGTGGCTACACCTTC.

This clone was picked up one time. This sample also contains other DNA sequences that code for the same CDR3. This sequence joins TRBV18 and TRBJ1-5; D ambiguous. Trimming cost V 6 bases and J 4 bases, with 10 bases left between them. There are 13 residues in the CDR3. Germline CDR1 KGHSH, CDR2 LQKENI. The CDR3 here is CASSPGGNQPQHF. The CDR3 bases are TGTGCCAGCTCCCCGGGTGGGAATCAGCCCCAGCATTTT. Supplemented by reference TRBV18 and TRBJ1-5, the full variable domain reads NAGVMQNPRHLVRRRGQEARLRCSPMKGHSHVYWYRQLPEEGLKFMVYLQKENIIDESGMPKERFSAEFPKEGPSILRIQQVVRGDSAAYFCASSPGGNQPQHFGDGTRLSIL.

The chain recombines TRBV6-5 with TRBJ2-3, with TRBD2 matching over 14 bases. Germline V lookup: CDR1 MNHEY, CDR2 SVGAGI. This CDR3 contains 12 residues. The chain's CDR3 is CATSGRAGTQYF. CDR3 DNA sequence: TGTGCGACTAGCGGGAGGGCAGGTACGCAGTATTTT.